The present T cell receptor beta chain was sequenced within a study of blood T cell repertoires in COVID-19. Study-wide background: PBMCs, B-cell-depleted T cells, or T cells provided the cDNA or gDNA that made up the material.

Per the original methods: Estimation of nucleated cell counts relied on the amplification of reference gene primers. The table came from immunoSEQ multiplex PCR; TCRdb's copy has only in-frame clones and leaves some out. V and J calls and clone size are as listed in that table; D and trimming were resolved from the DNA. The sample shows under 300,000 clones, 82% of them seen only once. CDR1 and CDR2 (germline): MDHEN, SYDVKM. V gave up 7 bases and J gave up 3 bases; unmatched junction bases: 15. This CDR3 has 16 amino acids. The chain employs TRBV28 and TRBJ2-7; 7 positions match TRBD2. The sequenced material came from peripheral blood. The sequence was obtained from a woman aged 80 or older with active or convalescent COVID-19. As DNA, the CDR3 is TGTGCCAGCAAAACCGCCCGGGGGGAGCGTTACTACGAGCAGTACTTC. Protein: CASKTARGERYYEQYF.